The sample holds one count of the clone carrying this T cell receptor (beta chain). Its specificity is not known. TCRdb's table, derived via immunoSEQ multiplex PCR, lists solely in-frame clones and lacks some. Found here are 80,000 or so clones, approximately 80% of them singletons; the top ten hold under 2%. This sample stems from a study of OX40 agonist ivuxolimab in advanced cancers. Overall study: As their treatment, patients were administered ivuxolimab, an agonistic anti-OX40 (CD134) antibody. Study-wide findings and caveats: Among the lowest levels of clonal expansion were found in partial responders at 0.1-3.0 mg/kg. The authors did not determine the antigen specificity of the expanded peripheral T cells.

Germline V gene data show CDR1 as MDHEN and CDR2 as SYDVKM. This CDR3 is 14 amino acids long. Trimming cost V 2 bases and J 7 bases; bases outside gene matches: 7. Autoimmune disease history or systemic immunosuppression meant exclusion. The specimen comprised CD4+ or CD8+ T cells sorted from blood, sampled in a trial of the OX40 agonist ivuxolimab. The gene calls are TRBV28 and TRBJ1-1, with 7 bases lining up with TRBD1. This receptor was identified in an adult with an advanced solid tumor such as melanoma, head and neck, liver or kidney cancer. CDR3 bases: TGTGCCAGCAGTTTAGGGCAGGGGGGCGATGAAGCTTTCTTT. Translating gives CASSLGQGGDEAFF. The full variable domain, rest sourced from reference TRBV28 and TRBJ1-1, is DVKVTQSSRYLVKRTGEKVFLECVQDMDHENMFWYRQDPGLGLRLIYFSYDVKMKEKGDIPEGYSVSREKKERFSLILESASTNQTSMYLCASSLGQGGDEAFFGQGTRLTVV.